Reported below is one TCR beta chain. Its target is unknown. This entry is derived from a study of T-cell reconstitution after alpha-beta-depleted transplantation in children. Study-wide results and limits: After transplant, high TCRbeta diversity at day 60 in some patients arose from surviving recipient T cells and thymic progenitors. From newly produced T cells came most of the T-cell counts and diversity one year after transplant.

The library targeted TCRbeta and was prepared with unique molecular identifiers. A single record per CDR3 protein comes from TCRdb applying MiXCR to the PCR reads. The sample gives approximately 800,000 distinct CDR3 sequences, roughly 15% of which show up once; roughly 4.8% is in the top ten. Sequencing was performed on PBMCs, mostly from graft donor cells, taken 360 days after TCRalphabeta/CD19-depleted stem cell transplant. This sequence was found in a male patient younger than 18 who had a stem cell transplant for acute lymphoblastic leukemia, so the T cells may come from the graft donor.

CDR3 DNA: TGTGCCAGCGGGGAACGGGGATTCGGGACCGGGGAGCTGTTTTTT. This codes for CASGERGFGTGELFF. This rearrangement joins TRBV2 to TRBJ2-2; perhaps TRBD2 as D (5 bases). This CDR3 has 15 amino acids. Germline CDR1 SNHLY, CDR2 FYNNEI. Trimming left V 8 bases short and J 5 bases short, with 18 bases between.